Sequencing of this TCR beta chain was carried out in a study of radiotherapy plus CTLA-4 blockade in lung cancer. Across the whole study: Objective responses occurred in about 18% of patients; around 31% had disease control.

Germline V lookup: CDR1 WNHNN, CDR2 SYGVQD (reference sequence). Trimming took off 0 bases at V and 7 bases at J, with 9 bases between the two ends. The CDR3 loop spans 14 amino acids. Sequencing was performed with immunoSEQ multiplex PCR; in TCRdb, only in-frame clones are kept and a portion is missing. The sample has about 45,000 clones, about 67% seen once. Findings and limits, study-wide: The study found tumor-derived TCR clones expanded in blood after radiotherapy plus ipilimumab.

About this clone: What it binds is not known.

The chain employs TRBV10-1 and TRBJ2-2; a weak D match, TRBD2 (6 bases). The clonotype was recovered from a human donor with non-small cell lung cancer who had a partial response to radiotherapy plus ipilimumab. This specimen was peripheral blood, taken from a patient treated with radiotherapy plus ipilimumab. CDR3: CASSESRGGGELFF. CDR3 in DNA: TGCGCCAGCAGTGAGTCGAGGGGAGGCGGGGAGCTGTTTTTT.